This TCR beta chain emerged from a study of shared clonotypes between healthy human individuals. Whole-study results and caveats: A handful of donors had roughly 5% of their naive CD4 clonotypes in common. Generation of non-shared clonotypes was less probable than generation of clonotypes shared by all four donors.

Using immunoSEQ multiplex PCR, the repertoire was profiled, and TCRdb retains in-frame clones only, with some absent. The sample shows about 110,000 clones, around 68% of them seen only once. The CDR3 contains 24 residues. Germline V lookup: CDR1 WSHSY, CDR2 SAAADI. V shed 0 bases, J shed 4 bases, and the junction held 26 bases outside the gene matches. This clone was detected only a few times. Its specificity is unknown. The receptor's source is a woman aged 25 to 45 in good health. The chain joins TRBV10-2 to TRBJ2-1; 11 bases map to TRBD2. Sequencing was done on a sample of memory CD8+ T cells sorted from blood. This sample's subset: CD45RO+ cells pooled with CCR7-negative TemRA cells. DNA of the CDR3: TGCGCCAGCAGTGAGTCGCCGAGGACTGTGACTAGCGGGACGGACACATTAGGTTACAATGAGCAGTTCTTC. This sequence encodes CASSESPRTVTSGTDTLGYNEQFF.